The entry that follows covers one T cell receptor (beta chain) sequence. This record comes from a study of brain T cells in children with intractable seizures. Surgery cases with the highest brain T cell transcript signatures were chosen for sequencing. Per the germline V gene, CDR1 is SGHNT and CDR2 is YYREEE (reference sequence). The CDR3 length is 15 residues. The V end lost 1 base, the J end lost 4 bases, and 9 bases lay between the germline ends. Using immunoSEQ multiplex PCR, the repertoire was profiled, and TCRdb retains in-frame clones only, with some absent. The sample has 78,000 or so clones; around 91% are singletons.

The origin of this receptor is a girl aged 2 to 10 with Rasmussen encephalitis and intractable seizures. The chain joins TRBV5-4 to TRBJ2-6, with no clear D. Sequenced here: peripheral blood, sampled at surgery. CDR3 region: CASSLKIAGANVLTF. CDR3 coding DNA: TGTGCCAGCAGCTTGAAGATAGCAGGGGCCAACGTCCTGACTTTC.